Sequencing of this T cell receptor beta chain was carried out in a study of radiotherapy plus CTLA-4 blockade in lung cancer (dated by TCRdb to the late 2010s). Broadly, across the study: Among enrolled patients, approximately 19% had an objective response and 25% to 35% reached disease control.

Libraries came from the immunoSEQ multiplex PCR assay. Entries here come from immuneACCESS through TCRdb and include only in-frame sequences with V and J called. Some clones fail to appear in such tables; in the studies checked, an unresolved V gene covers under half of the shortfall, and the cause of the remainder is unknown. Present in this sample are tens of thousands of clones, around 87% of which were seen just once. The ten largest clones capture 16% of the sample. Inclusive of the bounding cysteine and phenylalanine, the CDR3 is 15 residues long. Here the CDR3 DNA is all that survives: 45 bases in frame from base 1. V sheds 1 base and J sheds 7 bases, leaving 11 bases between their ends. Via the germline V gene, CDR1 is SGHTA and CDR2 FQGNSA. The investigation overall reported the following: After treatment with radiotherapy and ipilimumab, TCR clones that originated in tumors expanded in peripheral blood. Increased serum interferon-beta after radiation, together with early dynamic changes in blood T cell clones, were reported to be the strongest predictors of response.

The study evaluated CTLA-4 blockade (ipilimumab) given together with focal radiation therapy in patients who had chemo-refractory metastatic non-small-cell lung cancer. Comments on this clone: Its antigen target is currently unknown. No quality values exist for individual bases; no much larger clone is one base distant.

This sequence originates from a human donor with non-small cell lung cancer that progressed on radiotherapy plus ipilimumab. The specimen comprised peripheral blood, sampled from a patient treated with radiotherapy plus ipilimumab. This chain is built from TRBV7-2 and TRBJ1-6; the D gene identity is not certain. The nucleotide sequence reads TGTGCCAGCAGCTTAGTGGGCATTGTCAATTCACCCCTCCACTTT. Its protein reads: CASSLVGIVNSPLHF.